This T cell receptor (beta chain) was identified in a study of cytomegalovirus exposure and HLA in healthy donors. Overall study findings and caveats: Productive status was seen about 90% or about 30% of the time for most TCR beta V segments in an earlier analysis. Researchers reported in a later analysis that common viral pathogens appeared linked to several top clusters.

PCR primers comprised 60 Vbeta and 13 Jbeta primers. The table came from immunoSEQ multiplex PCR; TCRdb's copy has only in-frame clones and leaves some out. The table lists about 130,000 clones, about 81% of them singletons. To note about this clone: Its antigen is still unknown.

The sequence came from a woman under 40 in good health and CMV-seronegative. Sequencing was done on a sample of PBMCs.

The CDR3 loop is CASTLSRDRGYGYTF. The CDR3 DNA follows: TGTGCCAGCACCCTATCCCGGGACAGGGGCTATGGCTACACCTTC. The chain has TRBV6-1 and TRBJ1-2, with 10 bases that match TRBD1. V lost 7 bases, J lost 4 bases, and 9 bases stayed unmatched. The CDR3 is 15 residues long. Germline CDR1 is MNHNS and CDR2 is SASEGT.